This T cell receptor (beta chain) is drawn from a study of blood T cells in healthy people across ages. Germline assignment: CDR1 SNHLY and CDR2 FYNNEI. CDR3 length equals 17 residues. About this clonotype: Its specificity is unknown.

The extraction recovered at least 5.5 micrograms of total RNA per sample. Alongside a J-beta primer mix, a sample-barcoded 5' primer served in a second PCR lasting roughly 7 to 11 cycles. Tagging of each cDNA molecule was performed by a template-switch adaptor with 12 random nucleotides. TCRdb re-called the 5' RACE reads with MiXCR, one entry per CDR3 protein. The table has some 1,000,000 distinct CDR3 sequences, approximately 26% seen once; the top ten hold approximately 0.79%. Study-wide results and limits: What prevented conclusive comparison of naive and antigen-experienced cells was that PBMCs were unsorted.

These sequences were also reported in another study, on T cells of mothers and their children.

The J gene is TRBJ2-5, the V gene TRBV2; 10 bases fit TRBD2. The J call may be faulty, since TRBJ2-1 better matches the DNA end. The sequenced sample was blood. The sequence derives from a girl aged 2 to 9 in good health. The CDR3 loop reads CASSDRGHGLAETEQFF. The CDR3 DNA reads TGTGCCAGCAGTGACAGGGGTCATGGACTAGCGGAGACAGAGCAGTTCTTC.